This T cell receptor (beta chain) was identified during a study of blood T cell repertoires in COVID-19. At the level of the study: COVID-19 samples collected from the United States, Italy and Spain covered acute and convalescent phases.

V gave up 0 bases and J gave up 4 bases; unmatched junction bases: 4. CDR3 size: 15 residues. Germline V gives CDR1 SGHDT, CDR2 YYEEEE. Data came from immunoSEQ multiplex PCR; TCRdb stores just in-frame clones and leaves some out. This sample has over 150,000 clones; nearly 90% occur once, and the top ten carry roughly a sixth. The material sequenced was peripheral blood. The chain has TRBV5-6 and TRBJ2-3; TRBD2 agrees at 8 bases. The sequence was collected from a man aged 50-59 years with COVID-19, enrolled during active disease. The DNA for the CDR3 is TGTGCCAGCAGCTTGGGGAGCGGGAGCGCAGATACGCAGTATTTT. It yields the protein CASSLGSGSADTQYF. The whole variable domain, remainder taken from reference TRBV5-6 and TRBJ2-3, is DAGVTQSPTHLIKTRGQQVTLRCSPKSGHDTVSWYQQALGQGPQFIFQYYEEEERQRGNFPDRFSGHQFPNYSSELNVNALLLGDSALYLCASSLGSGSADTQYFGPGTRLTVL.